This T cell receptor (beta chain) was recovered during a study of shared clonotypes between healthy human individuals (TCRdb year 2020). For the wider study: The cohort included three men and a couple of women between 18 and 49 years of age. For each donor, CD4 naive and CD4 memory were each run on three plates, CD8 naive on two plates, and CD8 memory on one plate. Blood TCR repertoires of about 5 healthy adults were deeply sequenced to estimate repertoire size and the extent of clonotype sharing between individuals. To increase sequencing depth and limit assay-specific biases, different laboratories used diverse techniques to prepare libraries and sequence TCR repertoires. Per donor, leukapheresis produced somewhere between about 0.9 and 9 billion PBMCs. Here is what the overall study found, with its caveats: Estimated clonotype richness was generally larger for naive than for memory subsets. Across four donors, about 5% of naive CD4, approximately 4% of naive CD8, 2% to 2.5% of memory CD4, and approximately 0.4% of memory CD8 clonotypes were shared. Compared with non-shared clonotypes, clonotypes shared by all four sorted-subset donors had higher generation probabilities. Rarefaction of sorted-subset datasets indicated incomplete sequencing despite the large sequencing depth. Because the study included only a small number of donors, the genetic and exposure-history diversity represented was limited. Pairwise subsampling led to the expectation that sequencing depth would affect the degree of clonotype sharing among donors. Sampling was limited to blood, and TCR repertoires in tissue likely differ from TCR repertoires in blood.

The CDR3 spans 15 residues, from the cysteine through the phenylalanine. The read is trimmed to its CDR3 DNA, 45 bases read in frame from base 1. V and J are truncated by 5 bases and 4 bases respectively, leaving an intervening sequence of 14 bases. CDR1 and CDR2 are read off the germline V gene as SGHTA and FQGTGA. A word on this clone: The clone's antigen remains unknown. The sample holds no much larger clone one base away, and base qualities are not on file.

The donors were healthy, HIV-negative adults with no recently reported acute infections or vaccinations. Every donor was a Caucasian adult living in Nashville, Tennessee, USA. CD4+ T cells were enriched by magnetic negative selection, after which naive cells were positively selected on CD45RA and the negative fraction was taken as the memory subset. Blood was obtained by leukapheresis, after which PBMCs were separated by Ficoll-Histopaque density gradient centrifugation and cryopreserved in liquid nitrogen vapor phase. Analytical flow cytometry was used to check the purity and quantity of each magnetically sorted T cell population. Genomic DNA was isolated from each sorted fraction and quantified by UV absorbance on a Nanodrop 2000c. TCR CDR3 regions were amplified from genomic DNA by multiplex PCR using the deep immunoSEQ assay. Extracted genomic DNA from each cell subset was distributed evenly across all wells of several immunoSEQ 96-well plates, and each plate was treated as a replicate. For sorted subsets, each replicate PCR was loaded with around 200 ng genomic DNA, equivalent to 30,000 or so T cell genomes. Purified libraries were measured with a Qubit 3.0 fluorometer, size-checked on a Bioanalyzer 2100, and measured again with the KAPA Library Quantification kit. Every immunoSEQ 96-well plate was sequenced on a separate single-read 150-cycle Illumina NextSeq 550 flow cell. The source study handled its data this way. Because the immunoSEQ output included only junctional sequences and no quality scores, the filtering could not be the same as the filtering used for full-length reads. Sequences were annotated with PyIR, a Python wrapper for IgBLAST v1.9, using IMGT germline references to assign V/J genes and CDR3. Reads were removed for weak V/J assignments (E-value above 1e-6), missing CDR3, stop codons, out-of-frame junctions, or ambiguous translated residues. A V3J clonotype was defined by an identical inferred V gene, J gene, and CDR3 amino acid sequence. To compute the percentage overlap between repertoires, the number of shared unique clonotypes was divided by the size of the smaller repertoire. Richness of each repertoire was evaluated using RTK rarefaction, the Chao1 estimator, and Recon v2.1 estimates of unobserved clonotypes. OLGA was used to compute generation probabilities for all TCRbeta clonotypes that the gDNA method yielded from a few donors. TCRdb limited this immuneACCESS table to in-frame rearrangements with V and J called. A share of clones is missing; checked studies link under half to unresolved V genes, and the rest is unexplained. The D gene and trimming were derived from the DNA, and the V and J assignments and clone size from that table. Across this sample there are about 960,000 clones, with 76% seen only once. Of the sample, approximately 1.5% falls within the top ten clones.

This sequence was found in a man between 18 and 29 years old in good health. Material: memory CD4+ T cells sorted from blood. The cell subset or site label here, explained by the study, means: CD45RA-negative fraction. The rearrangement joined TRBV7-3 to TRBJ1-4; no D segment can be confidently identified. Here is the DNA: TGTGCCAGCAGCCTCCCCCCAAAGGTTAATGAAAAACTGTTTTTT. Translation gives CASSLPPKVNEKLFF.